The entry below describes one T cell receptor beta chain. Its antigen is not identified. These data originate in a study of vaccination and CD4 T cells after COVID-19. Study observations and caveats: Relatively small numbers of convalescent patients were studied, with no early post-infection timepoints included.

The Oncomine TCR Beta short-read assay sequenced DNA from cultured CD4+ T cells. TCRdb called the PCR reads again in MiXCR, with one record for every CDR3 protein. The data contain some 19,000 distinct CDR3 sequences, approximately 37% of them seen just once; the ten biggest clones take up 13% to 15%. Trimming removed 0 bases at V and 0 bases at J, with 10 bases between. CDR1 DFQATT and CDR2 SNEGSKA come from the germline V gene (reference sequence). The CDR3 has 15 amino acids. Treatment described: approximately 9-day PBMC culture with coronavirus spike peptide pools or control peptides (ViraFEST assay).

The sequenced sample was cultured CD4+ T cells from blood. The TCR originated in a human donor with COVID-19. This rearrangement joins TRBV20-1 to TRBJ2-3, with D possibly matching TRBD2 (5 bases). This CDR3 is CSARDYGVSTDTQYF. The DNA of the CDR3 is TGCAGTGCTAGAGATTACGGGGTCAGCACAGATACGCAGTATTTT.